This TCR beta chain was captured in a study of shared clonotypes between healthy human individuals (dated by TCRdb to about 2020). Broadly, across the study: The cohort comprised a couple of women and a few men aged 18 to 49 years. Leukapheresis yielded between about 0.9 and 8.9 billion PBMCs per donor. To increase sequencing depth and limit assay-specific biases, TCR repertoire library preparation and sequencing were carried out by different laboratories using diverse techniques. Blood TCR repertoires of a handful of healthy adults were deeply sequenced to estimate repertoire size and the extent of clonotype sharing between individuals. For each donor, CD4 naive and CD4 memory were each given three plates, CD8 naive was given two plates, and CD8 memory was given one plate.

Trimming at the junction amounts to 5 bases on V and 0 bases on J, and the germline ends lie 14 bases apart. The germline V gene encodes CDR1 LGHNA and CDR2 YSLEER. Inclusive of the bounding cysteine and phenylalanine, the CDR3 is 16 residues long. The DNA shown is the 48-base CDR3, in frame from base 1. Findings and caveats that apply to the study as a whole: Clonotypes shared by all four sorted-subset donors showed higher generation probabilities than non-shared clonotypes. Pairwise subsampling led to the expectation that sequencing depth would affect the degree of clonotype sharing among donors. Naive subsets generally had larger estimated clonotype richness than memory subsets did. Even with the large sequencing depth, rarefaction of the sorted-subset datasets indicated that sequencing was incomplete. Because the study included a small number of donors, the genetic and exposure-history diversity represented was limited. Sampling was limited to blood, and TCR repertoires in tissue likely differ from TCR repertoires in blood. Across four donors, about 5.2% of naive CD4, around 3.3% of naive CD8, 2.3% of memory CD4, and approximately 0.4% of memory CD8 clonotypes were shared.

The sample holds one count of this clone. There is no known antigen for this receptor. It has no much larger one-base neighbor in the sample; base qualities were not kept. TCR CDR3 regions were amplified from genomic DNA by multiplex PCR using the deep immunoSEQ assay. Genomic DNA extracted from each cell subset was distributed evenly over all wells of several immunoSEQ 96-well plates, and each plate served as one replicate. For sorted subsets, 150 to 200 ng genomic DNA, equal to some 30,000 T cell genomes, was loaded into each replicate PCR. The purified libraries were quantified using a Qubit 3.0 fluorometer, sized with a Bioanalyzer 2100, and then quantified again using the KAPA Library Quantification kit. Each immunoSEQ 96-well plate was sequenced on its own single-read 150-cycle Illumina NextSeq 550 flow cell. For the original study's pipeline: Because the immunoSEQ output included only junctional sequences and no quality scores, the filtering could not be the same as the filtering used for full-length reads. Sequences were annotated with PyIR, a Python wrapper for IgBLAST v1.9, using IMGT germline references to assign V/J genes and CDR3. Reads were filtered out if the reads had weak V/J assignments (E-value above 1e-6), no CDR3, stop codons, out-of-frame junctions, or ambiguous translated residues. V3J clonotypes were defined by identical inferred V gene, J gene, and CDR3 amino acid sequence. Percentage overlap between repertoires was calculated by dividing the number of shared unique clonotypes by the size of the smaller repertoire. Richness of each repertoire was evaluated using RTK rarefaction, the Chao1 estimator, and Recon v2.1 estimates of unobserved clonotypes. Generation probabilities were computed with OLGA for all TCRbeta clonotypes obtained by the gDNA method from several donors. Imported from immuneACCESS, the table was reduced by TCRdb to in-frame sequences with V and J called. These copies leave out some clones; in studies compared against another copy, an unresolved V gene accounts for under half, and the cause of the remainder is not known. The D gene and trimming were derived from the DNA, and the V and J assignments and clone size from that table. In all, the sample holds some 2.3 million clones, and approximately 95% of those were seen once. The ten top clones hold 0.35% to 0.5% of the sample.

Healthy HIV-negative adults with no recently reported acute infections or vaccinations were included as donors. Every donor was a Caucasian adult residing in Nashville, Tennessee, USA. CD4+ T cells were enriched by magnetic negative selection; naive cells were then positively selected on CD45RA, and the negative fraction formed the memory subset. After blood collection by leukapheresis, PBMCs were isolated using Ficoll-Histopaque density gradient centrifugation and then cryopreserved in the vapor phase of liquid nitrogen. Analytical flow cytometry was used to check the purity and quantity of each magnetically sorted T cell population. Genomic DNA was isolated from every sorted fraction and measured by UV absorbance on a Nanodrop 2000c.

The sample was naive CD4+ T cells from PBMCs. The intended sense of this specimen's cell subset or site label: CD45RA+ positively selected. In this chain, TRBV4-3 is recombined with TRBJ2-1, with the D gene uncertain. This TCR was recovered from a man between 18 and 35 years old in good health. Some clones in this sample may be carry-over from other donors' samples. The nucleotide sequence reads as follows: TGCGCCAGCAGCAGATTATACAGTAGCTCCTACAATGAGCAGTTCTTC. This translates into CASSRLYSSSYNEQFF.